The clone carrying this T cell receptor (beta chain) came up a few times. What it binds is unknown. Once RNA had been extracted, it was reverse transcribed into cDNA to act as the sequencing template. Only in-frame clones appear in the TCRdb table, and some are missing; sequencing was by immunoSEQ multiplex PCR. The sample has 270,000 or so clones; roughly 64% are singletons. CDR3 length equals 14 residues. The V gene end was trimmed by 3 bases and the J gene end by 9 bases; junction bases not matched to a gene: 3. Germline-derived CDR1 and CDR2 are MRHNA and SNTAGT. Indicated treatment: oral pan-JAK inhibitor, 5-10 mg twice daily. This sample was included in a study of CD8+ T cells in alopecia areata. Notes on the study in general: Tofacitinib significantly lowered scalp clonality and expanded CD8+ clones among the top 100.

The genes are TRBV6-4 and TRBJ1-6; TRBD1 matches at 9 bases. Sample: CD4+ T cells sorted from blood, taken at week 24, from a patient treated with tofacitinib. The receptor was derived from a human donor with alopecia areata. CDR3 in amino acids: CASSEGQGGSPLHF. The CDR3 nucleotides read TGTGCCAGCAGTGAGGGACAGGGAGGTTCACCCCTCCACTTT.